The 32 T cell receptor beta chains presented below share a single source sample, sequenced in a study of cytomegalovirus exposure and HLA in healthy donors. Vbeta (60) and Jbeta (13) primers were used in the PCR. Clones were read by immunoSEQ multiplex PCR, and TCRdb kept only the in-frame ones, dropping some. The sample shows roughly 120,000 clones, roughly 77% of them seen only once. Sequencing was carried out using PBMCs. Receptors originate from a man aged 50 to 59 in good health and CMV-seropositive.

The CDR3 sequence is CAWRGTSGRNEQFF. In DNA form, the CDR3 reads TGTGCCTGGAGGGGGACTAGCGGGAGAAATGAGCAGTTCTTC. V gene TRBV30 combines with J gene TRBJ2-1, with TRBD2 matching over 14 bases. Looked up from germline, CDR1 is GTSNPN and CDR2 is SVGIG (reference sequence). V was clipped by 3 bases and J by 7 bases; unmatched bases: 2. The CDR3 totals 14 residues.

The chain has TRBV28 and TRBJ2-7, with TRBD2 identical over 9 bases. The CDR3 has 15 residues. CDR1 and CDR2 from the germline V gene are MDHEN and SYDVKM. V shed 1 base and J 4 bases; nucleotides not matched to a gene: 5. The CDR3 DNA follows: TGTGCCAGCAGTTTATCGTTACTAGCGGGTTACGAGCAGTACTTC. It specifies CASSLSLLAGYEQYF.

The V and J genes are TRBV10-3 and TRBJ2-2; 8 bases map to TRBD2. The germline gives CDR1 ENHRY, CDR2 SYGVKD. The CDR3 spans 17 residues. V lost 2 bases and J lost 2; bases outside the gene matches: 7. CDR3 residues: CAISESRSGINTGELFF. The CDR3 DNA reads TGTGCCATCAGTGAGAGTCGTAGCGGGATTAACACCGGGGAGCTGTTTTTT.

The CDR3 DNA follows: TGTGCCAGCAGCCAGGGGCGGGGGGGAGGTTGGAATACGCAGTATTTT. It codes for CASSQGRGGGWNTQYF. The chain combines TRBV7-3 with TRBJ2-3, with TRBD2 matching 9 bases. Germline CDR1 reads SGHTA; CDR2 reads FQGTGA. The V gene end was trimmed by 5 bases and the J gene end by 7 bases; junction bases not matched to a gene: 13. CDR3 length: 16 amino acids.

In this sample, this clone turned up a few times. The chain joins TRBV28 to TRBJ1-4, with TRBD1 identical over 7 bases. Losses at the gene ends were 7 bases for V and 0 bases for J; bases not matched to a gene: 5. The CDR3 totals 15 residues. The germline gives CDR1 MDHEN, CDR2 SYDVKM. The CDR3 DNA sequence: TGTGCCAGCACCCCAGGGGGAGCAACTAATGAAAAACTGTTTTTT. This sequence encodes CASTPGGATNEKLFF. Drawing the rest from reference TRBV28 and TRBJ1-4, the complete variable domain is DVKVTQSSRYLVKRTGEKVFLECVQDMDHENMFWYRQDPGLGLRLIYFSYDVKMKEKGDIPEGYSVSREKKERFSLILESASTNQTSMYLCASTPGGATNEKLFFGSGTQLSVL.

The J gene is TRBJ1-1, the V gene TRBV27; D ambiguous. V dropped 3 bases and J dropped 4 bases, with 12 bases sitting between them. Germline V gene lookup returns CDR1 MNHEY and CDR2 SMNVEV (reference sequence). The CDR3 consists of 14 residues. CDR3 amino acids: CASSLAGVGTEAFF. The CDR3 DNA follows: TGTGCCAGCAGTTTGGCGGGCGTCGGCACTGAAGCTTTCTTT.

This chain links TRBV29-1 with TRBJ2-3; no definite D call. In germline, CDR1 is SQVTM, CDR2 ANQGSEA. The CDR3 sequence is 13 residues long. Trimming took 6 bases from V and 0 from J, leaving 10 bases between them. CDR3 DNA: TGCAGCGTGCTGTTAGCTAGCACAGATACGCAGTATTTT. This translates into CSVLLASTDTQYF.

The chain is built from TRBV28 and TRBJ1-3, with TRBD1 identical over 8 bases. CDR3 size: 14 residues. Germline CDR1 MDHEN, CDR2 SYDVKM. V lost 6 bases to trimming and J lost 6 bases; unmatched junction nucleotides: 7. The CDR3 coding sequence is TGTGCCAGCAGAGGACAGGGCGGGCTAAACACCATATATTTT. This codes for CASRGQGGLNTIYF.

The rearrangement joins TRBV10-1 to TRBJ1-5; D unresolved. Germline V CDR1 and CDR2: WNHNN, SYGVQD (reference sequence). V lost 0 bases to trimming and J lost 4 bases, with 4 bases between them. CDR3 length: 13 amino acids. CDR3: CASSESGNQPQHF. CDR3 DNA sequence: TGCGCCAGCAGTGAGTCCGGGAATCAGCCCCAGCATTTT.

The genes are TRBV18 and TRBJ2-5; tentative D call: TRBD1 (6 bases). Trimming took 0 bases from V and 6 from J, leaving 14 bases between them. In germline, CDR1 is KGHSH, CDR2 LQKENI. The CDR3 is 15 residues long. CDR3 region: CASSPPGRGIKTQYF. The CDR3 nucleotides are TGTGCCAGCTCACCACCAGGAAGGGGGATTAAGACCCAGTACTTC. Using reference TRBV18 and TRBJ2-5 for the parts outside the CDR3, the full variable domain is NAGVMQNPRHLVRRRGQEARLRCSPMKGHSHVYWYRQLPEEGLKFMVYLQKENIIDESGMPKERFSAEFPKEGPSILRIQQVVRGDSAAYFCASSPPGRGIKTQYFGPGTRLLVL.

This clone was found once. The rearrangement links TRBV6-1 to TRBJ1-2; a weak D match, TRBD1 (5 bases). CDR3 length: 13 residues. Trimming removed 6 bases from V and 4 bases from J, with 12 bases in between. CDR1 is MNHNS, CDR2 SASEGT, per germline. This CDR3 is CASRGDRLYGYTF. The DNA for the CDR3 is TGTGCCAGCAGGGGTGACAGACTCTATGGCTACACCTTC.

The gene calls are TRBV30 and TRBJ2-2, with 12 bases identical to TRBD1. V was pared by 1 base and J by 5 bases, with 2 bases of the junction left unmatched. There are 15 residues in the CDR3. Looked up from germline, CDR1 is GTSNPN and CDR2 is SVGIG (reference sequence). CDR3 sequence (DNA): TGTGCCTGGAGTGGGGACAGGGGGCAGACCGGGGAGCTGTTTTTT. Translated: CAWSGDRGQTGELFF.

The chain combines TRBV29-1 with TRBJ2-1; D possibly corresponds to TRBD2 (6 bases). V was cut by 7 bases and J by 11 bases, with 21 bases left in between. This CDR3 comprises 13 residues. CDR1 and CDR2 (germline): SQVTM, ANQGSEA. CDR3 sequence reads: CSAGGEAGSQQFF. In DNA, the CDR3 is TGCAGCGCGGGTGGGGAGGCGGGGAGTCAGCAGTTCTTC.

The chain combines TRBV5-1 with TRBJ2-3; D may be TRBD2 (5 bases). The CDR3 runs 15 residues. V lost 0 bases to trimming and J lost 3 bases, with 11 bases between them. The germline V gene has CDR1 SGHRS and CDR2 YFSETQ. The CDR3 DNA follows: TGCGCCAGCAGCTTGGGAGGGAGCATGACAGATACGCAGTATTTT. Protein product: CASSLGGSMTDTQYF.

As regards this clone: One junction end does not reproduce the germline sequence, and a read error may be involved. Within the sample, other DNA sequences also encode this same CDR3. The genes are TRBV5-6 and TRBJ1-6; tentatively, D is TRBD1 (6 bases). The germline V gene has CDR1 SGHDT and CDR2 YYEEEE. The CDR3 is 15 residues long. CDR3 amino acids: CASSFARGYNSPLHF. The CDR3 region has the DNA TGTGCCAGCAGCTTCGCCAGGGGCTATAATTCCCCCCTCCACTTT.

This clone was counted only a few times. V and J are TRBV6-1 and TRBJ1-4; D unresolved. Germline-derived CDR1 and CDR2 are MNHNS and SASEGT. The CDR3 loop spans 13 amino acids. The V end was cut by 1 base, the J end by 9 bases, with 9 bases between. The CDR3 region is CASSEVVEKKLFF. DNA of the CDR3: TGTGCCAGCAGTGAAGTGGTCGAGAAAAAACTGTTTTTT.

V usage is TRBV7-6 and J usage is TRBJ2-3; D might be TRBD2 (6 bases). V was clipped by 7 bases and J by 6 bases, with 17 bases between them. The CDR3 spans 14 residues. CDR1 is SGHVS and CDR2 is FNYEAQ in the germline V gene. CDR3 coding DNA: TGTGCCAGCACCCTGGGACTTGGCAGGGATACGCAGTATTTT. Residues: CASTLGLGRDTQYF.

CDR3 loop: CASSRGGNTEAFF. CDR3 in DNA: TGTGCCAGCTCACGCGGGGGGAACACTGAAGCTTTCTTT. This chain connects TRBV18 to TRBJ1-1; perhaps TRBD1 as D (5 bases). Germline lookup yields CDR1 KGHSH and CDR2 LQKENI. The germline V and J ends were trimmed by 4 bases and 1 base, with 7 bases remaining between them. The CDR3 totals 13 residues.

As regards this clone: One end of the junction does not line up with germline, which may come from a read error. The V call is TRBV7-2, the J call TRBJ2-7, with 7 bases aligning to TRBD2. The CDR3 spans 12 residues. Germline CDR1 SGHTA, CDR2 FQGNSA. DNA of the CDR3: TGTGCCAGCAGCCGGACTAGTTCTTCCTTTTCTTTC. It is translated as CASSRTSSSFSF.

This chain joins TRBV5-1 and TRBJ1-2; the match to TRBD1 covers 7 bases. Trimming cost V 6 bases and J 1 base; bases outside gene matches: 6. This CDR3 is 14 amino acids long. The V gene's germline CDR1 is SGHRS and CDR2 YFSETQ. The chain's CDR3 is CASTPGQHNYGYTF. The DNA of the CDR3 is TGCGCCAGCACCCCGGGACAGCATAACTATGGCTACACCTTC. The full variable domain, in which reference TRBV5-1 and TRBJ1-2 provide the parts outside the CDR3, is KAGVTQTPRYLIKTRGQQVTLSCSPISGHRSVSWYQQTPGQGLQFLFEYFSETQRNKGNFPGRFSGRQFSNSRSEMNVSTLELGDSALYLCASTPGQHNYGYTFGSGTRLTVV.

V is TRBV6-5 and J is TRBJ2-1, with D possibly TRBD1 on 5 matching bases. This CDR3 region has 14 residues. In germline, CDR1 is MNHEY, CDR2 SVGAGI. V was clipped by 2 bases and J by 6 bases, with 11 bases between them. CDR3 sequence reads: CASSYRTRGNEQFF. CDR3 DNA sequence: TGTGCCAGCAGTTACCGGACAAGAGGCAATGAGCAGTTCTTC.

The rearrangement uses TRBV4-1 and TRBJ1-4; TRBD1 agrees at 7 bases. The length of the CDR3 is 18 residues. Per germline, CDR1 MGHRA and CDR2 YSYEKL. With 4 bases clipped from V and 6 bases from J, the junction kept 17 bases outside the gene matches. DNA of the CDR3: TGCGCCAGCAGCCTAATCTACACCGGGACAGCCCTATATGAAAAACTGTTTTTT. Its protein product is CASSLIYTGTALYEKLFF.

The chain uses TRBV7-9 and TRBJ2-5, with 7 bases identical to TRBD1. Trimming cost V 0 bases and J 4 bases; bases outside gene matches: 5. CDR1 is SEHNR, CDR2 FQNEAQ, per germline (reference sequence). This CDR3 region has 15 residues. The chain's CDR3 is CASSLATGALETQYF. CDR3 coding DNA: TGTGCCAGCAGCTTAGCTACAGGGGCTCTAGAGACCCAGTACTTC. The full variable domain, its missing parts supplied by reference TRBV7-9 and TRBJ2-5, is DTGVSQNPRHKITKRGQNVTFRCDPISEHNRLYWYRQTLGQGPEFLTYFQNEAQLEKSRLLSDRFSAERPKGSFSTLEIQRTEQGDSAMYLCASSLATGALETQYFGPGTRLLVL.

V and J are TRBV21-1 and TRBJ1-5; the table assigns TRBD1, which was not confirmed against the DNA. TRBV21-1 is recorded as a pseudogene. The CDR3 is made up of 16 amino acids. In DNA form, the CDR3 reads TGTGCCAGCAGCCAACAGGGACAGGATAGCAATCAGCCCCAGCATTTT. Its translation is CASSQQGQDSNQPQHF.

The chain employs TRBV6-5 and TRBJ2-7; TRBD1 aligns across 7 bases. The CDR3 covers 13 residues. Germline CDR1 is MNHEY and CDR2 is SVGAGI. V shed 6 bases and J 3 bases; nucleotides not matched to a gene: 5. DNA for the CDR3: TGTGCCAGCAGCCAGGGACAGAACTACGAGCAGTACTTC. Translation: CASSQGQNYEQYF.

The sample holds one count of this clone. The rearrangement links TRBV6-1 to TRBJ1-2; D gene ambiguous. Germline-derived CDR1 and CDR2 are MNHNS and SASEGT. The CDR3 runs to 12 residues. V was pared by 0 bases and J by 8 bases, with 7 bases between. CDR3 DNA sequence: TGTGCCAGCAGTGAAGCGGCGAGGGGCTACACCTTC. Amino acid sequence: CASSEAARGYTF.

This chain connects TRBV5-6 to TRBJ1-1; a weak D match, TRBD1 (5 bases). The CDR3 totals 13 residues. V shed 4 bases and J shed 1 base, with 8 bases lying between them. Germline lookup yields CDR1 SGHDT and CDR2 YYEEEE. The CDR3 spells CASSATGNTEAFF. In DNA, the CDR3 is TGTGCCAGCAGCGCAACAGGGAACACTGAAGCTTTCTTT. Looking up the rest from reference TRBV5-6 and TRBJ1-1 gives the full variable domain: DAGVTQSPTHLIKTRGQQVTLRCSPKSGHDTVSWYQQALGQGPQFIFQYYEEEERQRGNFPDRFSGHQFPNYSSELNVNALLLGDSALYLCASSATGNTEAFFGQGTRLTVV.

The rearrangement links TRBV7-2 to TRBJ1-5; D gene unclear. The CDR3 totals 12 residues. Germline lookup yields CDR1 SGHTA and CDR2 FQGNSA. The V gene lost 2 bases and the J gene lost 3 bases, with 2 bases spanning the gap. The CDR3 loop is CASSLHNQPQHF. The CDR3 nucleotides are TGTGCCAGCAGCTTACACAATCAGCCCCAGCATTTT.

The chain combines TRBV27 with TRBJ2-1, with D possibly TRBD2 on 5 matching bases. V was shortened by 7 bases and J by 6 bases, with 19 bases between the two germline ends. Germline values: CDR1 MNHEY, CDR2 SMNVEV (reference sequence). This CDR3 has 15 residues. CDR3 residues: CASTPGRLIANEQFF. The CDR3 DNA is TGTGCCAGCACCCCCGGCAGACTAATCGCCAATGAGCAGTTCTTC.

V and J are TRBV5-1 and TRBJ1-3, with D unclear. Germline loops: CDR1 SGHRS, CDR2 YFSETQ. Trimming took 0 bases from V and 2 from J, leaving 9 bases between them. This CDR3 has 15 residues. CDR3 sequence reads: CASSLGAAAGNTIYF. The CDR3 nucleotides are TGCGCCAGCAGCTTGGGGGCAGCTGCTGGAAACACCATATATTTT.

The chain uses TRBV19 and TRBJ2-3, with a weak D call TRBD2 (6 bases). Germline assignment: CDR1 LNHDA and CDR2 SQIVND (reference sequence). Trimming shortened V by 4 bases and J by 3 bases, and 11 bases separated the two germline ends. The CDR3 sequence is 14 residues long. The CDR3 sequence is CASSRAGRTDTQYF. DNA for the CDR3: TGTGCCAGTAGTAGGGCAGGGAGGACAGATACGCAGTATTTT.

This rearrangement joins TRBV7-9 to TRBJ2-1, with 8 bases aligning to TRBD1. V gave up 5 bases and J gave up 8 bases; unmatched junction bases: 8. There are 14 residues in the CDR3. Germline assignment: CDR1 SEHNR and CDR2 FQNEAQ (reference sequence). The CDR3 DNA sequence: TGTGCCAGCAGCCTCCAGGGGGCGGGACATGAGCAGTTCTTC. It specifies CASSLQGAGHEQFF. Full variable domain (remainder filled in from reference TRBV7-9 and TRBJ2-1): DTGVSQNPRHKITKRGQNVTFRCDPISEHNRLYWYRQTLGQGPEFLTYFQNEAQLEKSRLLSDRFSAERPKGSFSTLEIQRTEQGDSAMYLCASSLQGAGHEQFFGPGTRLTVL.